This is a list of T cell receptor beta chains from one sample in a study of T cells in Graves' hyperthyroidism and ophthalmopathy. TCRdb passed the multiplex PCR reads through MiXCR, listing each CDR3 protein once. The sample shows approximately 510,000 distinct CDR3 sequences, about 20% of them seen only once. Sequencing used blood. The receptors were sampled from a man between 18 and 29 years old with Graves' hyperthyroidism. Both conserved end residues are part of each CDR3. Fields, in order: V gene, J gene, D gene, clone size, CDR3 protein, CDR3 DNA. A D gene is named only where the DNA matches it firmly. The size of a clone is reported for some rows only, either as once, few or many, or as a class for expanded clones.

V: TRBV12-3/TRBV12-4
J: TRBJ1-5
D: -
size: many
CDR3: CASSPGGPGQPQHF
DNA: TGTGCCAGCAGTCCGGGGGGGCCTGGACAGCCCCAGCATTTT

V: TRBV11-2
J: TRBJ2-2
D: TRBD1
size: many
CDR3: CASSSQGQGFTGELFF
DNA: TGTGCCAGCAGCTCACAGGGACAGGGGTTCACCGGGGAGCTGTTTTTT

V: TRBV29-1
J: TRBJ2-7
D: -
size: few
CDR3: CSVEDPDSSPYEQYF
DNA: TGCAGCGTTGAAGATCCCGACAGTAGCCCCTACGAGCAGTACTTC

V: TRBV2
J: TRBJ1-1
D: TRBD1
size: few
CDR3: CASSDSLGQGGTEAFF
DNA: TGTGCCAGCAGTGACTCTTTAGGACAGGGCGGGACTGAAGCTTTCTTT

V: TRBV6-1
J: TRBJ1-1
D: TRBD1
size: many
CDR3: CASSLQGTDGEAFF
DNA: TGTGCCAGCAGCCTACAGGGGACGGATGGGGAAGCTTTCTTT

V: TRBV20-1
J: TRBJ1-5
D: -
size: many
CDR3: CSASTATYQPQHF
DNA: TGCAGTGCTAGTACAGCAACATATCAGCCCCAGCATTTT

V: TRBV6-2/TRBV6-3
J: TRBJ1-2
D: -
size: few
CDR3: CASIISRERNYGYTF
DNA: TGTGCCAGCATAATTTCCCGGGAAAGGAACTATGGCTACACCTTC

V: TRBV12-5
J: TRBJ1-1
D: TRBD1
size: -
CDR3: CASGLVLGQGDTEAFF
DNA: TGTGCTAGTGGTTTGGTACTGGGACAGGGGGACACTGAAGCTTTCTTT

V: TRBV7-9
J: TRBJ1-2
D: -
size: many
CDR3: CASSASLDRQDGYTF
DNA: TGTGCCAGCAGCGCATCCCTAGACAGGCAGGATGGCTACACCTTC

V: TRBV7-2
J: TRBJ2-5
D: -
size: -
CDR3: CASSHRTATGQETQYF
DNA: TGTGCCAGCAGCCACCGGACAGCCACAGGCCAAGAGACCCAGTACTTC

V: TRBV3-1
J: TRBJ1-5
D: -
size: many
CDR3: CASSQDPSLDQPQHF
DNA: TGTGCCAGCAGCCAAGATCCCAGCCTTGATCAGCCCCAGCATTTT

V: TRBV27
J: TRBJ1-6
D: -
size: many
CDR3: CASSLSIGSYNSPLHF
DNA: TGTGCCAGCAGTTTATCGATAGGGTCCTATAATTCACCCCTCCACTTT

V: TRBV11-2
J: TRBJ2-4
D: -
size: many
CDR3: CASSLPPYRASPKNIQYF
DNA: TGTGCCAGCAGCTTGCCGCCCTACAGGGCCTCACCGAAAAACATTCAGTACTTC

V: TRBV6-2/TRBV6-3
J: TRBJ2-5
D: -
size: -
CDR3: CASSLGQAVGQETQYF
DNA: TGTGCCAGCAGTTTAGGGCAGGCCGTGGGGCAAGAGACCCAGTACTTC

V: TRBV27
J: TRBJ2-7
D: -
size: many
CDR3: CASSSFDILYEQYF
DNA: TGTGCCAGCAGTTCGTTCGACATCCTGTACGAGCAGTACTTC

V: TRBV6-5
J: TRBJ2-4
D: TRBD1
size: many
CDR3: CASSYPVVDRGIFQYF
DNA: TGTGCCAGCAGTTACCCGGTAGTGGACAGGGGTATTTTTCAGTACTTC

V: TRBV4-1
J: TRBJ2-7
D: TRBD2
size: -
CDR3: CASSPGGGSLSYEQYF
DNA: TGCGCCAGCAGCCCAGGCGGGGGGTCTCTCTCCTACGAGCAGTACTTC

V: TRBV29-1
J: TRBJ2-2
D: TRBD1
size: many
CDR3: CSGGQVNTGELFF
DNA: TGCAGCGGTGGACAGGTCAACACCGGGGAGCTGTTTTTT

V: TRBV12-3/TRBV12-4
J: TRBJ2-5
D: -
size: once
CDR3: CASSFQNRETQYF
DNA: TGTGCCAGCAGTTTCCAGAATCGAGAGACCCAGTACTTC

V: TRBV4-1
J: TRBJ1-1
D: TRBD1
size: few
CDR3: CASSQVRGRNTEAFF
DNA: TGCGCCAGCAGCCAAGTCAGGGGGAGGAACACTGAAGCTTTCTTT

V: TRBV19
J: TRBJ2-6
D: TRBD1
size: many
CDR3: CASSIRTGMPSGANVLTF
DNA: TGTGCCAGTAGTATCCGGACAGGGATGCCCTCTGGGGCCAACGTCCTGACTTTC

V: TRBV9
J: TRBJ1-3
D: -
size: few
CDR3: CASSVGAAGNTIYF
DNA: TGTGCCAGCAGCGTAGGGGCAGCTGGAAACACCATATATTTT

V: TRBV2
J: TRBJ2-7
D: -
size: many
CDR3: CASSADPPPQAGIYEQYF
DNA: TGTGCCAGCAGTGCTGATCCCCCCCCGCAGGCTGGTATCTACGAGCAGTACTTC

V: TRBV25-1
J: TRBJ1-1
D: -
size: many
CDR3: CASSESTGHTEAFF
DNA: TGTGCCAGCAGTGAGTCTACAGGGCACACTGAAGCTTTCTTT

V: TRBV7-8
J: TRBJ2-5
D: -
size: many
CDR3: CASSRRSVETQYF
DNA: TGTGCCAGCAGCCGACGGTCTGTGGAGACCCAGTACTTC

V: TRBV19
J: TRBJ1-1
D: -
size: many
CDR3: CASSKVSNTEAFF
DNA: TGTGCCAGTAGTAAGGTTTCGAACACTGAAGCTTTCTTT

V: TRBV15
J: TRBJ1-5
D: TRBD1
size: few
CDR3: CATSMGTGTNQPQHF
DNA: TGTGCCACCAGCATGGGGACAGGGACCAATCAGCCCCAGCATTTT

V: TRBV7-8
J: TRBJ1-1
D: -
size: many
CDR3: CASSLAGPGAFF
DNA: TGTGCCAGCAGCTTAGCCGGTCCTGGGGCTTTCTTT

V: TRBV19
J: TRBJ2-5
D: -
size: few
CDR3: CASSIIPQETQYF
DNA: TGTGCCAGTAGTATAATTCCACAAGAGACCCAGTACTTC

V: TRBV11-2
J: TRBJ2-7
D: -
size: many
CDR3: CASSTPGDFSYEQYF
DNA: TGTGCCAGCAGCACTCCGGGGGATTTCTCCTACGAGCAGTACTTC

V: TRBV2
J: TRBJ2-5
D: TRBD1
size: many
CDR3: CASTEDRGSQETQYF
DNA: TGTGCCAGCACCGAGGACAGGGGGAGTCAAGAGACCCAGTACTTC

V: TRBV12-3/TRBV12-4
J: TRBJ1-1
D: -
size: many
CDR3: CASTAQGRTEAFF
DNA: TGTGCCAGCACCGCCCAGGGGCGAACTGAAGCTTTCTTT

V: TRBV30
J: TRBJ2-2
D: -
size: many
CDR3: CAWRVDGTNTGELFF
DNA: TGTGCCTGGAGGGTAGACGGGACGAACACCGGGGAGCTGTTTTTT

V: TRBV4-1
J: TRBJ2-7
D: -
size: few
CDR3: CASSGGIGSPYEQYF
DNA: TGCGCCAGCAGCGGGGGTATTGGGAGCCCCTACGAGCAGTACTTC

V: TRBV20-1
J: TRBJ2-7
D: TRBD2
size: -
CDR3: CSVGTSGYYEQYF
DNA: TGCAGTGTCGGGACTAGCGGATACTACGAGCAGTACTTC

V: TRBV11-2
J: TRBJ1-2
D: -
size: many
CDR3: CASSLEGQATRFGEHTF
DNA: TGTGCCAGCAGCTTAGAGGGCCAGGCAACCAGATTCGGAGAGCACACCTTC

V: TRBV12-3/TRBV12-4
J: TRBJ2-7
D: TRBD1
size: many
CDR3: CASSSLGQLVTTVGQEQYF
DNA: TGTGCCAGCAGTTCCCTGGGACAGCTGGTGACTACGGTTGGGCAAGAGCAGTACTTC

V: TRBV28
J: TRBJ2-7
D: -
size: many
CDR3: CASFTLGDLGEQYF
DNA: TGTGCCAGCTTTACCTTAGGGGATCTTGGGGAGCAGTACTTC

V: TRBV24-1
J: TRBJ1-5
D: -
size: many
CDR3: CATRGNQPQHF
DNA: TGTGCCACCAGGGGCAATCAGCCCCAGCATTTT

V: TRBV30
J: TRBJ2-2
D: -
size: few
CDR3: CAWSGPVAGELFF
DNA: TGTGCCTGGAGTGGACCCGTGGCCGGGGAGCTGTTTTTT

V: TRBV6-1
J: TRBJ2-5
D: TRBD2
size: -
CDR3: CASAAYKAGGVETQYF
DNA: TGTGCCAGTGCAGCCTACAAAGCGGGGGGGGTAGAGACCCAGTACTTC

V: TRBV5-1
J: TRBJ2-7
D: -
size: many
CDR3: CASTPDGSSYEQYF
DNA: TGCGCCAGCACCCCGGACGGTAGCTCCTACGAGCAGTACTTC

V: TRBV20-1
J: TRBJ2-7
D: -
size: many
CDR3: CSAPWLGRKVSEQYF
DNA: TGCAGCGCCCCCTGGTTGGGGCGCAAGGTCTCCGAGCAGTACTTC

V: TRBV28
J: TRBJ1-2
D: -
size: -
CDR3: CASSSGRGRNYGYTF
DNA: TGTGCCAGCAGTTCCGGGAGGGGAAGGAACTATGGCTACACCTTC

V: TRBV15
J: TRBJ2-7
D: -
size: many
CDR3: CATSRGGDRQAQQYF
DNA: TGTGCCACCAGCAGAGGGGGAGACAGACAGGCCCAGCAGTACTTC

V: TRBV6-2/TRBV6-3
J: TRBJ2-5
D: -
size: few
CDR3: CASSYSWMIRVEETQYF
DNA: TGTGCCAGCAGTTACTCGTGGATGATCAGGGTGGAGGAGACCCAGTACTTC

V: TRBV6-2/TRBV6-3
J: TRBJ1-1
D: -
size: many
CDR3: CASVGNSPPEAFF
DNA: TGTGCCAGCGTAGGCAACTCCCCTCCTGAAGCTTTCTTT

V: TRBV6-5
J: TRBJ1-2
D: -
size: many
CDR3: CASSLRTDHYGYTF
DNA: TGTGCCAGCAGTCTACGGACAGACCACTATGGCTACACCTTC

V: TRBV11-2
J: TRBJ1-6
D: -
size: many
CDR3: CASSLDPAARGSPLHF
DNA: TGTGCCAGCAGCTTAGATCCCGCGGCCAGGGGTTCACCCCTCCACTTT

V: TRBV25-1
J: TRBJ2-3
D: -
size: -
CDR3: CASSGSNKPDTQYF
DNA: TGTGCCAGCAGTGGTTCCAACAAACCAGATACGCAGTATTTT

V: TRBV2
J: TRBJ1-5
D: -
size: -
CDR3: CASSQGAGGQPQHF
DNA: TGTGCCAGCAGTCAAGGCGCAGGAGGTCAGCCCCAGCATTTT

V: TRBV19
J: TRBJ1-5
D: -
size: many
CDR3: CASSPSGNSNQPQHF
DNA: TGTGCCAGTAGTCCCAGCGGGAATAGCAATCAGCCCCAGCATTTT

V: TRBV7-9
J: TRBJ1-5
D: -
size: -
CDR3: CASSSNEGPNQPQHF
DNA: TGTGCCAGCAGCTCGAATGAGGGCCCCAATCAGCCCCAGCATTTT

V: TRBV7-9
J: TRBJ2-7
D: TRBD1
size: many
CDR3: CASSSTGGINEQYF
DNA: TGTGCCAGCAGCTCAACAGGGGGTATAAACGAGCAGTACTTC

V: TRBV7-2
J: TRBJ2-7
D: -
size: few
CDR3: CASSPGRTTYEQYF
DNA: TGTGCCAGCAGCCCCGGACGGACCACCTACGAGCAGTACTTC